This TCR beta chain was documented in a study of T-cell memory formation after mild COVID-19. The junction had 22 bases not matched to a gene; V was cut back by 4 bases and J by 8 bases. This CDR3 has 18 amino acids. Looked up from germline, CDR1 is SQVTM and CDR2 is ANQGSEA. Researchers used 5'RACE with constant-segment primers to make TCR alpha and TCR beta cDNA libraries that carry sample barcodes and UMIs. From the 5' RACE reads, TCRdb called clonotypes with MiXCR, one entry per CDR3 protein. The sample includes under 600,000 distinct CDR3 sequences, about a fifth of them seen just once. This TCR was recovered from an adult woman who had mild COVID-19 (a few samples of this study predate the infection). Cell type and time point are not known. V usage is TRBV29-1 and J usage is TRBJ2-1; 8 nucleotides match TRBD1. What was sequenced was PBMCs or a T cell subset sorted from them (not recorded which). The DNA of the CDR3 is TGCAGCGTTGCCCCCCTAACCCTTCCCAGGGGGCGCAGGGATGAGCAGTTCTTC. This translates into CSVAPLTLPRGRRDEQFF.